A selection of T cell receptor beta chains follows, all from one sample in a study of shared clonotypes between healthy human individuals. TCRdb's copy holds only in-frame clones and misses some; the assay was immunoSEQ multiplex PCR. The sample lists 1 million to 1.2 million clones, about 72% seen once, with 0.89% in the top ten. The specimen sequenced was memory CD4+ T cells from PBMCs. These receptors all come from a man between 18 and 29 years old in good health. Some clones in this sample may be carry-over from other donors' samples. Each CDR3 is given with its conserved first and last residue. D genes are given only for firm matches. Expanded clones get a size class; other rows say once, few or many, or leave the size out.

.	TRBV5-8	.	TRBJ2-2	TGTGCCAGCAGCTTGTTACTAGCGAACACCGGGGAGCTGTTTTTT	CASSLLLANTGELFF
.	TRBV6-1	.	TRBJ2-1	TGTGCCAGCTGGGCGAGGAGCTCCTACAATGAGCAGTTCTTC	CASWARSSYNEQFF
.	TRBV9	.	TRBJ2-5	TGTGCCAGCAGCCCCGGGGGGCTTGAACAAGAGACCCAGTACTTC	CASSPGGLEQETQYF
.	TRBV2	.	TRBJ1-1	TGTGCCAGCAGTGAACGCCGATATGTGGGATATGAAGCTTTCTTT	CASSERRYVGYEAFF
TRBD2	TRBV5-1	.	TRBJ2-7	TGCGCCAGCAGCTTGACCCCCGGGACTAGCGAATTAGAGCAGTACTTC	CASSLTPGTSELEQYF
.	TRBV1	.	TRBJ2-3	TGCACCAGCAGCCCCCACGGGCCTAGCGGGGAGACTTCTAGCACAGATACGCAGTATTTT	CTSSPHGPSGETSSTDTQYF
TRBD1	TRBV5-1	.	TRBJ2-1	TGCGCCAGCAGCTTGGGAGGGACAGCCTACAATGAGCAGTTCTTC	CASSLGGTAYNEQFF
.	TRBV2	.	TRBJ1-2	TGTGCCAGCAGTCTTGGGGCGGGAGGCTACACCTTC	CASSLGAGGYTF
TRBD1	TRBV28	.	TRBJ1-5	TGTGCCAGCAGGGGACAGGGGGCCGGGAATCAGCCCCAGCATTTT	CASRGQGAGNQPQHF
TRBD2	TRBV11-2	.	TRBJ2-5	TGTGCCAGCAGCCCGACTAGCGGACAACCAGGGGAGACCCAGTACTTC	CASSPTSGQPGETQYF
.	TRBV11-2	many	TRBJ1-1	TGTGCCAGCAGCTTAGATTTCACTGAAGCTTTCTTT	CASSLDFTEAFF
TRBD1	TRBV7-9	.	TRBJ1-2	TGTGCCAGCAGCTTGGGACAGGGGTTCTTAGGTACCTTC	CASSLGQGFLGTF
.	TRBV5-1	.	TRBJ2-7	TGCGCCAGCAGCCACTCTCCCTACGAGCAGTACTTC	CASSHSPYEQYF
TRBD2	TRBV7-3	.	TRBJ2-1	TGTGCCAGCAGCCCCCTAATCCAGCGGGAGGCAGGGGAGCAGTTCTTC	CASSPLIQREAGEQFF
.	TRBV28	.	TRBJ2-3	TGTGCCAGCAGTTTAGTAGTAGATACGCAGTATTTT	CASSLVVDTQYF
TRBD2	TRBV4-1	.	TRBJ2-1	TGCGCCAGCAGCCAAGGACTAGCGGGATCTTCCTACAATGAGCAGTTCTTC	CASSQGLAGSSYNEQFF
.	TRBV6-5	.	TRBJ2-7	TGTGCCAGCAGTACTTCCATGGGGCGGGGCTACGAGCAGTACTTC	CASSTSMGRGYEQYF
.	TRBV6-1	.	TRBJ1-1	TGTGCCAGCAGGGGGGGGCTGATATGGACTGAAGCTTTCTTT	CASRGGLIWTEAFF
.	TRBV28	.	TRBJ1-2	TGTGCCAGCAGCCGCGGGCCGTCTGGCTACACCTTC	CASSRGPSGYTF
.	TRBV7-8	.	TRBJ2-7	TGTGCCAGCAGACCCGACAGTCCGGGTGAGCAGTACTTC	CASRPDSPGEQYF
TRBD1	TRBV5-4	.	TRBJ2-7	TGTGCCAGCGCGCCACGGACAGGGTCCTCCTACGAGCAGTACTTC	CASAPRTGSSYEQYF
.	TRBV30	once	TRBJ2-1	TGTGCCTGGAGATTCGCGGGTTACAATGAGCAGTTCTTC	CAWRFAGYNEQFF
.	TRBV27	few	TRBJ2-5	TGTGCCAGCAGTCCTAGGTCGTCCGTACGGTGGCAGACCCAGTACTTC	CASSPRSSVRWQTQYF
.	TRBV18	.	TRBJ2-2	TGTGCCAGCTCACGGTCGGTAGCGGAAATCACCGGGGAGCTGTTTTTT	CASSRSVAEITGELFF
.	TRBV7-2	few	TRBJ1-2	TGTGCCAGCAGCTTACAAATCGCAGCACCCTATGGCTACACCTTC	CASSLQIAAPYGYTF
.	TRBV11-3	.	TRBJ2-7	TGTGCCAGCAGCTTTGGGGGTTTGGGCTACGAGCAGTACTTC	CASSFGGLGYEQYF
TRBD1	TRBV5-1	.	TRBJ2-2	TGCGCCAGCAGCTCACAGGGGGGCGGGGAGCTGTTTTTT	CASSSQGGGELFF
.	TRBV2	once	TRBJ2-7	TGTGCCAGCAGAAAGGACAGCTACGAGCAGTACTTC	CASRKDSYEQYF
.	TRBV19	.	TRBJ2-1	TGTGCCAGTAGTATTGTATCTAGCAGCCTCTACAATGAGCAGTTCTTC	CASSIVSSSLYNEQFF
.	TRBV2	.	TRBJ2-2	TGTGCCAGCGGTACCGGGACTCAATCCACCGGGGAGCTGTTTTTT	CASGTGTQSTGELFF
.	TRBV5-5	.	TRBJ2-7	TGTGCCAGCAGCTTCGGGAGTCAGGGAGCCTACGAGCAGTACTTC	CASSFGSQGAYEQYF
TRBD1	TRBV6-5	.	TRBJ1-4	TGTGCCAGCAGACGGACAGGGAGCGAAAAACTGTTTTTT	CASRRTGSEKLFF
.	TRBV19	.	TRBJ2-7	TGTGCCAGTAGTATAAGCGGTCGCGGGACTGGTTCCTACGAGCAGTACTTC	CASSISGRGTGSYEQYF
TRBD1	TRBV28	.	TRBJ1-6	TGTGCCAGCAGGCGACAGGGGCAGTCACCCCTCCACTTT	CASRRQGQSPLHF
TRBD2	TRBV11-3	.	TRBJ2-1	TGTGCCAGCAGTCCCGGGACTAGCGGCGTCAATGAGCAGTTCTTC	CASSPGTSGVNEQFF
TRBD1	TRBV7-2	.	TRBJ1-5	TGTGCCAGCAGCTTCGACAGGGGGCGACAGCCCCAGCATTTT	CASSFDRGRQPQHF
TRBD2	TRBV28	.	TRBJ2-4	TGTGCCAGCAGTCCCCCGACTAGTCGGGAGGGGGTAGCCAAAAACATTCAGTACTTC	CASSPPTSREGVAKNIQYF
.	TRBV28	.	TRBJ2-7	TGTGCCAGCAGTACTCCGGGATCCACCTACGAGCAGTACTTC	CASSTPGSTYEQYF
.	TRBV5-4	once	TRBJ2-3	TGTGCCAGCACCCCTCAAGGGGGGCGGGTGGGAGATACGCAGTATTTT	CASTPQGGRVGDTQYF
.	TRBV15	.	TRBJ2-7	TGTGCCACCAGCTACACCGGGACAAGTTACGAGCAGTACTTC	CATSYTGTSYEQYF
TRBD1	TRBV18	.	TRBJ1-1	TGTGCCAGCTCACCGCGACAGGGGAGTGGGACTGAAGCTTTCTTT	CASSPRQGSGTEAFF
TRBD1	TRBV18	few	TRBJ1-2	TGTGCCAGCTCAGCGGACAGGGGGATAAGCGGCTACACCTTC	CASSADRGISGYTF
.	TRBV20-1	.	TRBJ2-2	TGCAGTGCTAGAGGTCCCGGGGAGCTGTTTTTT	CSARGPGELFF
TRBD1	TRBV20-1	.	TRBJ2-7	TGCAGTGTTCAGACAGGGTACGAGCAGTACTTC	CSVQTGYEQYF
TRBD2	TRBV6-6	.	TRBJ2-2	TGTGCCAGCAGTTCACTAGCGGGAGGCACCGGGGAGCTGTTTTTT	CASSSLAGGTGELFF
.	TRBV6-1	.	TRBJ2-7	TGTGCCAGCAGTGAGGAGAATCCCCGCGGGGAGTACTTC	CASSEENPRGEYF
.	TRBV7-2	.	TRBJ2-1	TGTGCCAGCAGCTTAAGAGGGGGGCCAGTAAGATACAATGAGCAGTTCTTC	CASSLRGGPVRYNEQFF
TRBD1	TRBV6-7	.	TRBJ1-3	TGTGCCAGCAGTCCGGGGTGGGCAGGGGGATATGGAAACACCATATATTTT	CASSPGWAGGYGNTIYF
.	TRBV5-1	few	TRBJ2-2	TGCGCCAGCAGCTCGCGGGCAGAGGGTAACACCGGGGAGCTGTTTTTT	CASSSRAEGNTGELFF
.	TRBV30	few	TRBJ1-1	TGTGCCTGGAGGGGGGCGGGGACTGAAGCTTTCTTT	CAWRGAGTEAFF
TRBD1	TRBV18	.	TRBJ2-7	TGTGCCAGCTCACCTATTATGGCAGGGGGCGAAAAGGAGCAGTACTTC	CASSPIMAGGEKEQYF
TRBD2	TRBV4-1	once	TRBJ2-7	TGCGCCAGCAGCCAAGAAGGACTAGCGGGACTTGGGGAGCAGTACTTC	CASSQEGLAGLGEQYF
.	TRBV19	few	TRBJ1-1	TGTGCCAGTATTGGGACGGACATGAACACTGAAGCTTTCTTT	CASIGTDMNTEAFF